The rows below give T cell receptor beta chains drawn from one sample of a study of T cells in Graves' hyperthyroidism and ophthalmopathy. In TCRdb, the multiplex PCR reads were re-called with MiXCR into one record per CDR3 protein. The sample lists 350,000 or so distinct CDR3 sequences, 15% to 20% occurring once. Sequencing was done on a sample of blood. These receptors originate from a woman aged 40 to 50 with Graves' ophthalmopathy. CDR3s include the opening cysteine and the closing phenylalanine or tryptophan. A D gene is named only where the DNA matches it firmly. Part of the rows lack a size; the others show once, few, many or a class for expanded clones.

cdr3_length d_call j_call clone_size v_call cdr3_aa cdr3_nt
17 . TRBJ1-6 . TRBV20-1 CSARRFAAQSTNSPLHF TGCAGTGCTAGAAGGTTCGCGGCGCAATCCACTAATTCACCCCTCCACTTT
13 . TRBJ2-5 . TRBV12-3/TRBV12-4 CASSPQGFETQYF TGTGCCAGCAGTCCTCAGGGTTTCGAGACCCAGTACTTC
16 TRBD2 TRBJ2-7 many TRBV20-1 CSARDLAGGREQEQYF TGCAGTGCTAGAGATTTGGCGGGAGGAAGGGAACAAGAGCAGTACTTC
15 . TRBJ2-4 . TRBV20-1 CSARATDSQVPFQYF TGCAGTGCTAGGGCCACGGACAGTCAGGTTCCTTTTCAGTACTTC
12 . TRBJ1-5 . TRBV7-2 CASSLLKQPQHF TGTGCCAGCAGCTTATTAAAGCAGCCCCAGCATTTT
17 TRBD1 TRBJ2-7 many TRBV11-1 CASSRTGGTGGDYEQYF TGTGCCAGCAGCCGCACAGGCGGGACAGGAGGGGACTACGAGCAGTACTTC
15 . TRBJ2-7 . TRBV6-1 CASSPYTGPTGEQYF TGTGCCAGCAGTCCCTATACCGGACCTACCGGGGAGCAGTACTTC
13 . TRBJ2-7 . TRBV12-3/TRBV12-4 CASSLIGRGEQYF TGTGCCAGCAGTTTGATCGGGAGAGGCGAGCAGTACTTC
14 . TRBJ1-5 many TRBV29-1 CSVQQGSGNQPQHF TGCAGCGTCCAACAGGGATCTGGAAATCAGCCCCAGCATTTT
14 TRBD2 TRBJ2-7 many TRBV11-2 CASSYQAGNYEQYF TGTGCCAGCAGCTACCAAGCGGGGAACTACGAGCAGTACTTC
13 TRBD1 TRBJ1-3 many TRBV29-1 CSVQQGQGNTIYF TGCAGCGTTCAACAGGGGCAAGGAAACACCATATATTTT
12 TRBD1 TRBJ1-2 many TRBV27 CASRRTGAGYTF TGTGCCAGCAGGCGTACAGGGGCTGGCTACACCTTC
13 TRBD1 TRBJ2-7 many TRBV20-1 CSALFGTGSEQYF TGCAGTGCCCTATTCGGGACAGGGAGCGAGCAGTACTTC
15 TRBD2 TRBJ2-2 few TRBV18 CASSRGRPSTGELFF TGTGCCAGCTCACGCGGGAGGCCCAGCACCGGGGAGCTGTTTTTT
14 . TRBJ1-2 . TRBV6-2/TRBV6-3 CASILSGNPYGYTF TGTGCCAGCATTTTATCGGGGAACCCCTATGGCTACACCTTC
17 TRBD2 TRBJ2-5 few TRBV27 CASSPRTSGRPQETQYF TGTGCCAGCAGTCCCCGGACTAGCGGGAGGCCGCAAGAGACCCAGTACTTC
14 . TRBJ2-5 many TRBV11-2 CASSPDIYQETQYF TGTGCCAGCAGCCCGGACATTTACCAAGAGACCCAGTACTTC
14 . TRBJ1-1 many TRBV6-5 CASSLNRSGPEAFF TGTGCCAGCAGTTTGAACCGCTCAGGGCCTGAAGCTTTCTTT
15 TRBD1 TRBJ1-5 many TRBV28 CASRSRQGVGQPQHF TGTGCCAGCAGGTCCAGACAGGGGGTGGGACAGCCCCAGCATTTT
16 TRBD2 TRBJ2-7 many TRBV4-1 CASSQVDGRVTYEQYF TGCGCCAGCAGCCAAGTCGACGGGAGGGTAACCTACGAGCAGTACTTC
11 . TRBJ2-5 many TRBV7-2 CASSSVGTQYF TGTGCCAGCAGCTCCGTGGGGACCCAGTACTTC
15 TRBD1 TRBJ2-5 many TRBV28 CASSHRTGPQETQYF TGTGCCAGCAGCCACAGGACAGGTCCCCAAGAGACCCAGTACTTC
15 . TRBJ1-1 many TRBV11-1 CASSLVEGVDTEAFF TGTGCCAGCAGCTTAGTTGAGGGGGTGGACACTGAAGCTTTCTTT
14 TRBD1 TRBJ2-7 . TRBV6-1 CASSIRQGPYEQYF TGTGCCAGCAGTATAAGACAGGGTCCCTACGAGCAGTACTTC
17 TRBD2 TRBJ2-2 once TRBV4-3 CASSQDPAREGLGELFF TGCGCCAGCAGCCAAGATCCCGCCCGGGAGGGCCTCGGGGAGCTGTTTTTT
15 . TRBJ2-5 . TRBV2 CASHGMVGAQETQYF TGTGCCAGCCACGGGATGGTAGGAGCGCAAGAGACCCAGTACTTC
15 . TRBJ2-7 many TRBV7-2 CASSPQAYTGQRQYF TGTGCCAGCAGCCCCCAAGCATACACAGGGCAGCGGCAGTACTTC